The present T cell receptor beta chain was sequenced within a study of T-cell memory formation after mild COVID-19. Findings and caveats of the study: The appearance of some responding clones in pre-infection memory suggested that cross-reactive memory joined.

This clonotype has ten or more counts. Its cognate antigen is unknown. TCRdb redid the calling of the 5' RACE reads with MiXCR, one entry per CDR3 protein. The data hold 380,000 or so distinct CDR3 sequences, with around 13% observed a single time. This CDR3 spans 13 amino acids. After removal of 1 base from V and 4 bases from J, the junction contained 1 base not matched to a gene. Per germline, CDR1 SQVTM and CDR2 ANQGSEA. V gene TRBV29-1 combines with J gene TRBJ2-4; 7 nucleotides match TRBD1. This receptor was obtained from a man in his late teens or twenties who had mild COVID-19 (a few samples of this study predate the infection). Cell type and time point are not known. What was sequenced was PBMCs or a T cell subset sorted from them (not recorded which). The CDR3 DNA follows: TGCAGCGTTGAAGGACAGGGAAAAAACATTCAGTACTTC. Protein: CSVEGQGKNIQYF.